The clone carrying this T cell receptor (beta chain) occurred a few times. Antigen: not known. Sequenced by immunoSEQ multiplex PCR; TCRdb stores in-frame clones only, minus some. The top ten clones hold 5% to 6.5% of a sample with over 55,000 clones, around 82% of them seen once. Trimming took 3 bases from V and 3 from J, leaving 17 bases between them. Per germline, CDR1 KGHSH and CDR2 LQKENI. The CDR3 has 16 amino acids. The entry originates in a study of T cell responses to AZD1222 COVID-19 vaccine. Notes on the study in general: Females made up more of the donors, who were largely white British, and clonal diversity may have come out too low. Breadth and depth of Spike-specific TCRs rose after two AZD1222 doses.

The chain uses TRBV18 and TRBJ1-2, with D possibly TRBD1 on 5 matching bases. The receptor was derived from an adult who received the AZD1222 COVID-19 vaccine. Sample: peripheral blood, taken 28 days after the second AZD1222 dose. The CDR3 is CASSPPGPGSHYGYTF. The CDR3 bases are TGTGCCAGCTCACCCCCCGGACCAGGGTCACACTATGGCTACACCTTC.